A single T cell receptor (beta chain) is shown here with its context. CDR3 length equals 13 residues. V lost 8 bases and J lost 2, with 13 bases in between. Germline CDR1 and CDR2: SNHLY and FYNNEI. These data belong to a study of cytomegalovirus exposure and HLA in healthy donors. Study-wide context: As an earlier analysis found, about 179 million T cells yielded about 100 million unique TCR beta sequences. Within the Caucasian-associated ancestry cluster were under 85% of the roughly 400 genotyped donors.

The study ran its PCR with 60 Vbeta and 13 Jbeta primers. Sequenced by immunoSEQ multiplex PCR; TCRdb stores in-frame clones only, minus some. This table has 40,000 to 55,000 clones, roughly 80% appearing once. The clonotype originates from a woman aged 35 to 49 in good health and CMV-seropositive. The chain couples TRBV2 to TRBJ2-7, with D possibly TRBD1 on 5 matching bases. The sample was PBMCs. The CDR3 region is CASGRVRAYEQYF. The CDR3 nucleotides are TGTGCCAGCGGGCGCGTCAGGGCCTACGAGCAGTACTTC.